Detailed here is one T cell receptor (beta chain). This receptor's antigen is unknown. The record has no base qualities; no much larger clone is one base away. Library preparation used the immunoSEQ multiplex PCR assay. The source is immuneACCESS, and TCRdb retained only in-frame sequences with V and J called. Part of the clones is not carried over; for the studies checked, unresolved V genes explain less than half of this, and the remainder is unexplained. The sample table contains some 30,000 clones; only one count was recorded for around 80% of them. Jointly, the top ten make up 1.3% of the sample. Memory CD4+ T cells were sorted ex vivo from peripheral blood of narcolepsy patients and healthy controls for TCR Vbeta sequencing. The record originates from a study of T cells in narcolepsy (dated 2018 in TCRdb). General notes on the study: Healthy control donors were enrolled in the study alongside patients who had narcolepsy type 1 or type 2 (NT1, NT2). The study sought autoreactive T cells targeting hypocretin neuron self-antigens (hypocretin, TRIB2) in narcolepsy patients, using TCR Vbeta sequencing to track clonotypes in blood and CSF.

Per the germline V gene, SQVTM is the CDR1 and ANQGSEA is the CDR2. Including cysteine and phenylalanine, the CDR3 has 12 amino acids. The kept DNA is CDR3 alone, 36 bases in frame from the first base. V and J are truncated by 4 bases and 4 bases respectively, leaving an intervening sequence of 11 bases. The study at large found these results: Numbers of sequenced blood memory CD4+ clonotypes were comparable, with averages of approximately 40,000 in patients and fewer than 35,000 in controls. According to the report, autoreactive clonotypes were detected serially in the blood of the same patients and of different patients, but not in healthy controls. Certain blood memory CD4+ repertoires from patients and controls had no sequences that matched autoreactive T cell clones. Plots that compared CSF and blood CD4+ T cell clonotypes from the same patient highlighted HCRT-specific and TRIB2-specific autoreactive clonotypes.

This TCR derives from a human donor with narcolepsy. Sequencing input: CD45RA- memory CD4+ T cells from PBMCs. Taken with the paper, the label for cell subset or site translates to: memory T cells sorted ex vivo from peripheral blood. The rearranged chain carries TRBV29-1 and TRBJ2-7; the D gene may be TRBD1 or TRBD2, since each aligns over 5 bases. The nucleotide sequence reads as follows: TGCAGCGTTGGGGACCCCGGGTACGAGCAGTACTTC. It codes for CSVGDPGYEQYF.